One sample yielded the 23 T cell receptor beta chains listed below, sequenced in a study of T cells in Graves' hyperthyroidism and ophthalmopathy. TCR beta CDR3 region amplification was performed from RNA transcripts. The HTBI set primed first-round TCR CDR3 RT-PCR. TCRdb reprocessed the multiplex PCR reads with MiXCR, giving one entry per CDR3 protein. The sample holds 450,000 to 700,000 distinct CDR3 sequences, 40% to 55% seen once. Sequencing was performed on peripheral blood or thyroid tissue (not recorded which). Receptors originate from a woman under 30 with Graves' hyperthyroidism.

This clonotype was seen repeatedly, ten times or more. CDR3 protein: CASSLDPGANVLTF. For the CDR3, the DNA is TGTGCCAGCAGCTTAGACCCTGGGGCCAACGTCCTGACTTTC. J is TRBJ2-6 and V is TRBV7-6; D not certain. The CDR3 contains 14 residues. CDR1 is SGHVS and CDR2 is FNYEAQ in the germline V gene. V was trimmed by 1 base and J by 2 bases, leaving 3 bases between them.

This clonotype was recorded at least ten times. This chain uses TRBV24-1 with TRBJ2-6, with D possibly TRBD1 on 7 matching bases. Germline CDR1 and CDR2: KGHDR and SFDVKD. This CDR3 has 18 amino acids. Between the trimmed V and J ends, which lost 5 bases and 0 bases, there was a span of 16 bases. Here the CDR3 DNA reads TGTGCCACCAGTGGTCCCAGGGGGGAACCCTCTGGGGCCAACGTCCTGACTTTC. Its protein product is CATSGPRGEPSGANVLTF.

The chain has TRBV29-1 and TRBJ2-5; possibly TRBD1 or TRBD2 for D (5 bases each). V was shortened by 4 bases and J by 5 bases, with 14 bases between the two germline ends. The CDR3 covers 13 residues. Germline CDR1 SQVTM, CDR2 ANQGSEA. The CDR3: CSVVGRGGETQYF. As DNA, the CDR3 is TGCAGCGTTGTAGGTCGGGGCGGGGAGACCCAGTACTTC.

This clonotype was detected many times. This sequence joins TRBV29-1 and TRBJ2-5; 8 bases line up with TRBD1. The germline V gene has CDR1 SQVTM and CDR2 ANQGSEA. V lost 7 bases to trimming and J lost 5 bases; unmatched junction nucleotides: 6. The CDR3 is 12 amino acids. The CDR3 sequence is CSAGQGQETQYF. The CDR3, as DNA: TGCAGCGCAGGACAGGGCCAGGAGACCCAGTACTTC.

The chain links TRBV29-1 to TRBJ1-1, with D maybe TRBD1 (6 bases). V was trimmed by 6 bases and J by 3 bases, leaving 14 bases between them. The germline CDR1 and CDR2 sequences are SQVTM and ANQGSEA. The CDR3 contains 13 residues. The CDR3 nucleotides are TGCAGCGTAAAAGGGGACATTGACACTGAAGCTTTCTTT. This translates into CSVKGDIDTEAFF.

The CDR3 sequence: CASSSRGGGNTIETQYF. CDR3 nucleotides: TGTGCCAGCAGCTCCCGGGGCGGGGGAAACACCATAGAGACCCAGTACTTC. The chain has TRBV7-8 and TRBJ2-5; 7 bases align to TRBD2. Trimming took 4 bases from V and 4 from J; bases not matched to a gene: 15. Germline assignment: CDR1 SGHVS and CDR2 FQNEAQ. The CDR3 contains 17 residues.

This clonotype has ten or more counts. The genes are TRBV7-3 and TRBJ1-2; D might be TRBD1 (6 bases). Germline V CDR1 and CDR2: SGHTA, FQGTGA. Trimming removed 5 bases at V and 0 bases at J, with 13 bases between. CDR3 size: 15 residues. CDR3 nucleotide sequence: TGTGCCAGCAGCGTAGACAGGAGTTCTAACTATGGCTACACCTTC. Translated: CASSVDRSSNYGYTF.

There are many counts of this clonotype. Here the CDR3 reads CASSVGQGIYGYTF. DNA of the CDR3: TGTGCCAGCAGTGTCGGACAGGGCATCTATGGCTACACCTTC. The chain employs TRBV2 and TRBJ1-2, with 8 positions matching TRBD1. The CDR3 sequence is 14 residues long. The germline gives CDR1 SNHLY, CDR2 FYNNEI. After removal of 4 bases from V and 4 bases from J, the junction contained 5 bases not matched to a gene.

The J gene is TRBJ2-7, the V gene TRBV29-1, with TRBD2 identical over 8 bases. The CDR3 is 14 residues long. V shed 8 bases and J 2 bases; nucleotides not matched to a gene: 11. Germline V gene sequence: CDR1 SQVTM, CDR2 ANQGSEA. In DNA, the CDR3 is TGCAGCACGGTCAGCCTGGGACTAGCCTACGAGCAGTACTTC. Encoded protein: CSTVSLGLAYEQYF.

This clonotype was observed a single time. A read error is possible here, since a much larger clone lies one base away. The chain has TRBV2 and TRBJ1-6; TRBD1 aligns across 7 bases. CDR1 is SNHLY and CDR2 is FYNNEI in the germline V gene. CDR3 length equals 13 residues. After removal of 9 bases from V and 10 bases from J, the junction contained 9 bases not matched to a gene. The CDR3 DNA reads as TGTGCCAGTGCCCAGGGGGGCGGCTCACCCCTCCACTTT. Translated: CASAQGGGSPLHF.

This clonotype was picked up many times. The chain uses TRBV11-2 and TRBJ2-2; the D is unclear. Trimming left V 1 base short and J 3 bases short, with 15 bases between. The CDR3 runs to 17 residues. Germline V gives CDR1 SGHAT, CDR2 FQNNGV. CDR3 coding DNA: TGTGCCAGCAGCTTAGGTTTTGCTAGTTCTGACACCGGGGAGCTGTTTTTT. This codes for CASSLGFASSDTGELFF. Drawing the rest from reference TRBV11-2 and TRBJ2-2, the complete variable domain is EAGVAQSPRYKIIEKRQSVAFWCNPISGHATLYWYQQILGQGPKLLIQFQNNGVVDDSQLPKDRFSAERLKGVDSTLKIQPAKLEDSAVYLCASSLGFASSDTGELFFGEGSRLTVL.

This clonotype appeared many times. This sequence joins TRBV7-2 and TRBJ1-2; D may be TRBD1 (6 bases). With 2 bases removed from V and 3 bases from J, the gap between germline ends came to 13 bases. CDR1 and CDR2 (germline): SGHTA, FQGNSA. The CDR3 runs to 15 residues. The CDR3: CASSLRGGADYGYTF. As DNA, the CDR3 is TGTGCCAGCAGCTTAAGAGGGGGGGCCGACTATGGCTACACCTTC. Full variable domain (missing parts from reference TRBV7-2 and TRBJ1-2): GAGVSQSPSNKVTEKGKDVELRCDPISGHTALYWYRQSLGQGLEFLIYFQGNSAPDKSGLPSDRFSAERTGGSVSTLTIQRTQQEDSAVYLCASSLRGGADYGYTFGSGTRLTVV.

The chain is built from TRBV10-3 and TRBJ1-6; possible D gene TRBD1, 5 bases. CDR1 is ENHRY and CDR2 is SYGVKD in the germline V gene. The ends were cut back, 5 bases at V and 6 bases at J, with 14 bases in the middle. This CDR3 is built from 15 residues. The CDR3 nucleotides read TGTGCCATCAGTCGCGGGCGGACAACTAATTCACCCCTCCACTTT. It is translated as CAISRGRTTNSPLHF.

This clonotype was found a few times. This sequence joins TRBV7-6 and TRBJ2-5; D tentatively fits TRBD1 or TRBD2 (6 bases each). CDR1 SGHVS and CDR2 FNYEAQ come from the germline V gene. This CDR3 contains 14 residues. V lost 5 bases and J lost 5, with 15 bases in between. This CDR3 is CASSRGDEGETQYF. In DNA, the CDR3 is TGTGCCAGCAGCAGGGGGGACGAGGGGGAGACCCAGTACTTC.

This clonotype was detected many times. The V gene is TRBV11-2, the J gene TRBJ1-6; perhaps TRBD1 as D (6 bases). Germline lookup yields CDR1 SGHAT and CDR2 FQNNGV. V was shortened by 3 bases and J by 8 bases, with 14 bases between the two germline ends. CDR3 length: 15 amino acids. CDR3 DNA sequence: TGTGCCAGCAGCTTTGGGGGCTACGATGATTCACCCCTCCACTTT. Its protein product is CASSFGGYDDSPLHF. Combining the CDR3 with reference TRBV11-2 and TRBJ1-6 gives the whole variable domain EAGVAQSPRYKIIEKRQSVAFWCNPISGHATLYWYQQILGQGPKLLIQFQNNGVVDDSQLPKDRFSAERLKGVDSTLKIQPAKLEDSAVYLCASSFGGYDDSPLHFGNGTRLTVT.

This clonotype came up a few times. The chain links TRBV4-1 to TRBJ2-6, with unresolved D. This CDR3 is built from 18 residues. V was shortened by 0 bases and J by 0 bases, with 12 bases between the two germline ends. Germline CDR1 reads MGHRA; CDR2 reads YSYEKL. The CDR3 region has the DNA TGCGCCAGCAGCCAAGATTTACCCGGAAGCTCTGGGGCCAACGTCCTGACTTTC. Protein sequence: CASSQDLPGSSGANVLTF.

The CDR3 DNA sequence: TGTGCCAGCAGAACTACTAGCAGTGAAAGCACCGGGGAGCTGTTTTTT. This codes for CASRTTSSESTGELFF. This sequence joins TRBV6-5 and TRBJ2-2; D is possibly TRBD2 (6 bases). Trimming left V 6 bases short and J 4 bases short, with 18 bases between. Germline V gene data show CDR1 as MNHEY and CDR2 as SVGAGI. The CDR3 totals 16 residues.

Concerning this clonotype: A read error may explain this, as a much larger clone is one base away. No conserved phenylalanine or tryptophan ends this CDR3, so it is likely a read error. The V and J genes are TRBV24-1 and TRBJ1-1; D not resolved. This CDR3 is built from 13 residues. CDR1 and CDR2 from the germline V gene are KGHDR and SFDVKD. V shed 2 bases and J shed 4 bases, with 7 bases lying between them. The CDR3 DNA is TGTGCCACCAGTGATTACTGGGGCACTGAAGCTTTCCTT. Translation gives CATSDYWGTEAFL.

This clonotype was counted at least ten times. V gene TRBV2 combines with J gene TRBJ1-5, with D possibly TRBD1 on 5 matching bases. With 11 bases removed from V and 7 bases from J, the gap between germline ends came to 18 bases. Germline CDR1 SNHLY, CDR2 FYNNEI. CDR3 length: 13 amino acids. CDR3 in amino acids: CAGGERESQPQHF. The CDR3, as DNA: TGTGCCGGGGGGGAGAGGGAATCCCAGCCCCAGCATTTT.

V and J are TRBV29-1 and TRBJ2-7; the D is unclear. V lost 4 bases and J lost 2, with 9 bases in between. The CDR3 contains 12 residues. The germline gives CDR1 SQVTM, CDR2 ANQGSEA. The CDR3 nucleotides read TGCAGCGTTGGGACGGATGCCTACGAGCAGTACTTC. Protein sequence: CSVGTDAYEQYF.

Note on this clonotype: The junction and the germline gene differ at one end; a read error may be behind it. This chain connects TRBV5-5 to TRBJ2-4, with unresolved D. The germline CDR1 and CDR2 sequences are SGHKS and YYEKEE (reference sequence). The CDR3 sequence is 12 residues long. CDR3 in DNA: TGCGCCAGCAGCCAAGTTTGGCACATTCAGTACTTC. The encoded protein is CASSQVWHIQYF.

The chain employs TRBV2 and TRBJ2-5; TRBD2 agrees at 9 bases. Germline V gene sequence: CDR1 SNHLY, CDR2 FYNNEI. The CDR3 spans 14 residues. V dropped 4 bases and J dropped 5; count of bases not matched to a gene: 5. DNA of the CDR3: TGTGCCAGCAGTGGCGGGAGGGCCAGGGAGACCCAGTACTTC. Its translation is CASSGGRARETQYF.

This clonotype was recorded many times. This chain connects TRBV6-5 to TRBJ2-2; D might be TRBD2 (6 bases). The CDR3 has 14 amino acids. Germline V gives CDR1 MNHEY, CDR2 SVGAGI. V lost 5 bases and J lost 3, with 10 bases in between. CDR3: CASSPSDDTGELFF. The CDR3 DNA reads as TGTGCCAGCAGTCCTAGCGACGACACCGGGGAGCTGTTTTTT.